Below are 16 T cell receptor beta chains sequenced from a single sample in a study of T cells after yellow fever vaccination. From the 5' RACE reads, TCRdb called clonotypes with MiXCR, one entry per CDR3 protein. The data contain roughly 240,000 distinct CDR3 sequences, 6% to 8% of them singletons. The sequencing used CD4+ T cells sorted from PBMCs, collected on the day of the yellow fever booster vaccination. These receptors were taken from a man aged 25 to 40 who received the YFV17D yellow fever vaccine.

There are many counts of this clonotype. The rearrangement links TRBV12-3 or TRBV12-4 to TRBJ1-1; D uncertain. This CDR3 region has 11 residues. With 1 base removed from V and 11 bases from J, the gap between germline ends came to 8 bases. The CDR3 DNA reads TGTGCCAGCAGTTTAGGGGGAAGGGCTTTCTTT. Translating gives CASSLGGRAFF.

Regarding this clonotype: A read error may account for a junction end that differs from germline. V is TRBV7-9 and J is TRBJ1-4, with D possibly TRBD1 on 6 matching bases. There are 13 residues in the CDR3. Germline-derived CDR1 and CDR2 are SEHNR and FQNEAQ (reference sequence). Here the CDR3 DNA reads TGTACCAGCAGCTTACGGGACACTGAAAAACTGTTTTTT. Translating gives CTSSLRDTEKLFF.

This clonotype was seen at least ten times. The genes are TRBV5-1 and TRBJ2-5; D might be TRBD1 (7 bases). Germline-derived CDR1 and CDR2 are SGHRS and YFSETQ. V was clipped by 5 bases and J by 4 bases, with 18 bases between them. The CDR3 has 15 amino acids. The CDR3 DNA is TGCGCCAGCAGACGACAGGGAGGATCGTTAGAGACCCAGTACTTC. As protein: CASRRQGGSLETQYF.

This clonotype was found a few times. The chain carries TRBV20-1 and TRBJ2-3, with D perhaps matching TRBD2 (5 bases). The germline CDR1 and CDR2 sequences are DFQATT and SNEGSKA (reference sequence). Trimming pared 4 bases from V and 4 bases from J, leaving 15 bases between. The CDR3 totals 14 residues. CDR3 DNA sequence: TGCAGTGCTATAATTGCGGGTAGGGCAGATACGCAGTATTTT. Translating it yields CSAIIAGRADTQYF.

About this clonotype itself: Mismatch with germline at one junction end may stem from a read error. CDR3 protein: CCARGTGRQYTGELFF. The CDR3 DNA sequence: TGCTGTGCTAGAGGGACAGGACGACAGTACACCGGGGAGCTGTTTTTT. This chain joins TRBV20-1 and TRBJ2-2, with TRBD1 matching over 8 bases. Germline CDR1 DFQATT, CDR2 SNEGSKA (reference sequence). The CDR3 runs 16 residues.

This clonotype was seen a few times. The V call is TRBV24-1, the J call TRBJ2-2, with 7 nucleotides matching TRBD1. Germline V CDR1 and CDR2: KGHDR, SFDVKD. The CDR3 length is 16 residues. V lost 3 bases, J lost 4 bases, and 7 bases stayed unmatched. CDR3 DNA: TGTGCCACCAGTGATGAGACAGGGTCGATCACCGGGGAGCTGTTTTTT. This sequence encodes CATSDETGSITGELFF.

The sample holds a few counts of this clonotype. This chain connects TRBV27 to TRBJ2-7; 9 bases are shared with TRBD2. The CDR3 contains 13 residues. Per the germline V gene, CDR1 is MNHEY and CDR2 is SMNVEV (reference sequence). After removal of 8 bases from V and 3 bases from J, the junction contained 5 bases not matched to a gene. The CDR3: CASALAGIYEQYF. CDR3 coding DNA: TGTGCCAGCGCCCTAGCGGGGATCTACGAGCAGTACTTC.

The chain is built from TRBV12-3 or TRBV12-4 and TRBJ1-6, with 8 bases fitting TRBD1. V trimming: 6 bases; J trimming: 8 bases; junction bases outside the gene matches: 6. The CDR3 consists of 14 residues. The CDR3 bases are TGTGCCAGCAGGTGGTCAGGGGGCCATTCACCCCTCCACTTT. Translation: CASRWSGGHSPLHF.

On this clonotype: A much larger clone lies a single base off, so this may be a read error. This chain connects TRBV5-4 to TRBJ2-5; D ambiguous. This CDR3 region has 13 residues. CDR1 and CDR2 (germline): SGHNT, YYREEE (reference sequence). The V end lost 4 bases, the J end lost 4 bases, and 11 bases lay between the germline ends. The chain's CDR3 is CASSVRAPETQYF. The CDR3 DNA reads TGTGCCAGCAGCGTCAGAGCCCCAGAGACCCAGTACTTC.

The genes are TRBV20-1 and TRBJ2-3, with 7 bases that match TRBD2. Germline CDR1 DFQATT, CDR2 SNEGSKA (reference sequence). J was trimmed by 3 bases and V by 4 bases; bases with no gene match: 4. The CDR3 loop spans 13 amino acids. CDR3 in DNA: TGCAGTGCTACCAGCGGGATTACAGATACGCAGTATTTT. Translated, it gives CSATSGITDTQYF.

This clonotype was detected only a few times. The V call is TRBV15, the J call TRBJ1-3; D gene ambiguous. Germline V gene lookup returns CDR1 LNHNV and CDR2 YYDKDF (reference sequence). The length of the CDR3 is 15 residues. The ends were cut back, 5 bases at V and 2 bases at J, with 13 bases in the middle. CDR3 amino acids: CATSRGMSTGNTIYF. CDR3 DNA sequence: TGTGCCACCAGCCGCGGAATGTCTACTGGAAACACCATATATTTT.

The chain carries TRBV20-1 and TRBJ1-3, with 7 nucleotides matching TRBD1. With 2 bases clipped from V and 4 bases from J, the junction kept 11 bases outside the gene matches. The CDR3 is 16 residues long. Germline V lookup: CDR1 DFQATT, CDR2 SNEGSKA (reference sequence). This CDR3 is CSARRTGHGNGNTIYF. Here the CDR3 DNA reads TGCAGTGCTAGAAGGACAGGACACGGGAACGGAAACACCATATATTTT.

This clonotype turned up a few times. V gene TRBV5-6 combines with J gene TRBJ2-7, with 11 bases matching TRBD2. This CDR3 is 14 amino acids long. J gave up 3 bases and V 5 bases, and 4 bases lay outside the gene matches. Germline CDR1 is SGHDT and CDR2 is YYEEEE. The CDR3 nucleotides are TGTGCCAGCAGATACGGGACTAGCGGCTACGAGCAGTACTTC. As protein: CASRYGTSGYEQYF.

This clonotype was picked up a small number of times. The chain has TRBV27 and TRBJ2-3, with 8 bases that match TRBD2. Germline-derived CDR1 and CDR2 are MNHEY and SMNVEV (reference sequence). J lost 5 bases, V lost 6 bases, and 13 bases had no gene match. The CDR3 spans 16 residues. The CDR3 nucleotides read TGTGCCAGCAGACCATCGGGAGGGCCTTTGAAAGATACGCAGTATTTT. This encodes CASRPSGGPLKDTQYF.

Ten or more counts support this clonotype. V gene TRBV15 combines with J gene TRBJ2-1, with 7 bases identical to TRBD1. This CDR3 spans 19 amino acids. V was clipped by 1 base and J by 4 bases; unmatched bases: 16. The germline V gene encodes CDR1 LNHNV and CDR2 YYDKDF (reference sequence). This CDR3 is CATSRGPGTAWVGYNEQFF. CDR3 nucleotides: TGTGCCACCAGCAGAGGCCCCGGGACAGCCTGGGTAGGGTACAATGAGCAGTTCTTC. The whole variable domain, remainder taken from reference TRBV15 and TRBJ2-1, is DAMVIQNPRYQVTQFGKPVTLSCSQTLNHNVMYWYQQKSSQAPKLLFHYYDKDFNNEADTPDNFQSRRPNTSFCFLDIRSPGLGDTAMYLCATSRGPGTAWVGYNEQFFGPGTRLTVL.

In this sample, this clonotype turned up many times. The chain carries TRBV6-5 and TRBJ1-1; maybe TRBD1 (5 bases). The CDR3 extends over 13 amino acids. Germline-derived CDR1 and CDR2 are MNHEY and SVGAGI. V was pared by 6 bases and J by 3 bases, with 11 bases between. CDR3 DNA: TGTGCCAGCAGCCCAACAGGATACACTGAAGCTTTCTTT. Translation gives CASSPTGYTEAFF.